Listed below are T cell receptor beta chains from one sample, sequenced in a study of beta chain features in type 1 diabetes. The data were produced by immunoSEQ multiplex PCR, yet TCRdb's version contains in-frame clones alone and is incomplete. The table lists 330,000 or so clones, around 12% of them singletons. Sequencing input: naive CD4+ T cells from blood. The source of these receptors is a woman younger than 35 with type 1 diabetes. Both conserved end residues are part of each CDR3. A D gene is named only where the DNA matches it firmly. Size values are once, few and many counts, or a class for expanded clones, and some rows have none.

d_gene	v_gene	abundance	j_gene	CDR3aa	CDR3nt
NA	TRBV13	few	TRBJ1-6	CASSSNRDSPLHF	TGTGCCAGCAGCTCCAATCGGGATTCACCCCTCCACTTT
TRBD1	TRBV7-9	few	TRBJ1-5	CASSFTGGNQPQHF	TGTGCCAGCAGCTTTACAGGGGGCAATCAGCCCCAGCATTTT
TRBD2	TRBV9	NA	TRBJ2-3	CASSRVGEGPQYF	TGTGCCAGCAGCCGGGTCGGGGAGGGGCCGCAGTATTTT
NA	TRBV28	few	TRBJ2-7	CASKGGRPSYEQYF	TGTGCCAGCAAGGGTGGGAGACCTTCCTACGAGCAGTACTTC
TRBD2	TRBV9	NA	TRBJ2-1	CASSVRLSGTSGGRSYNEQFF	TGTGCCAGCAGCGTACGGCTATCAGGGACTAGCGGGGGCCGCTCCTACAATGAGCAGTTCTTC
TRBD2	TRBV5-4	NA	TRBJ2-7	CASSLGGGSSYEQYF	TGTGCCAGCAGCTTGGGGGGCGGGAGCTCCTACGAGCAGTACTTC
TRBD1	TRBV5-4	NA	TRBJ2-2	CASRRQGANTGELFF	TGTGCCAGCAGAAGACAGGGGGCGAACACCGGGGAGCTGTTTTTT
NA	TRBV7-2	NA	TRBJ2-7	CASSLELPGGRSYEQYF	TGTGCCAGCAGCTTAGAACTCCCAGGCGGGCGTTCCTACGAGCAGTACTTC
NA	TRBV10-3	few	TRBJ2-5	CAISDNQETQYF	TGTGCCATCAGTGATAACCAAGAGACCCAGTACTTC
NA	TRBV29-1	NA	TRBJ1-2	CSVESGTGYGYTF	TGCAGCGTTGAATCTGGTACAGGGTATGGCTACACCTTC
TRBD1	TRBV14	NA	TRBJ1-4	CASSQELDRINEKLFF	TGTGCCAGCAGCCAAGAGTTGGACAGGATAAATGAAAAACTGTTTTTT
NA	TRBV29-1	few	TRBJ2-1	CSVVQPNPPLQFF	TGCAGCGTTGTTCAGCCTAACCCCCCACTACAGTTCTTC
TRBD1	TRBV7-2	few	TRBJ2-5	CASSLRPGGQETQYF	TGTGCCAGCAGCTTACGTCCAGGGGGTCAAGAGACCCAGTACTTC
NA	TRBV9	NA	TRBJ2-1	CASSVVWGEQFF	TGTGCCAGCAGCGTAGTTTGGGGCGAGCAGTTCTTC
TRBD1	TRBV28	NA	TRBJ2-2	CASRGQGSGELFF	TGTGCCAGCAGGGGACAGGGCAGCGGGGAGCTGTTTTTT
NA	TRBV6-5	few	TRBJ1-2	CASSRSGVGYTF	TGTGCCAGCAGCCGATCAGGGGTTGGCTACACCTTC
TRBD1	TRBV18	NA	TRBJ2-7	CASSPLGTGMYEQYF	TGTGCCAGCTCACCACTGGGGACAGGGATGTACGAGCAGTACTTC
TRBD1	TRBV11-2	NA	TRBJ2-7	CASSRGGQGAYEQYF	TGTGCCAGCAGCCGAGGGGGACAGGGAGCCTACGAGCAGTACTTC
TRBD2	TRBV6-6	NA	TRBJ2-1	CASSSQGLAGGQQFF	TGTGCCAGCAGTTCCCAAGGACTAGCGGGAGGCCAGCAGTTCTTC
NA	TRBV5-4	few	TRBJ2-7	CASSLDSAGSYEQYF	TGTGCCAGCAGTTTAGACTCAGCCGGCTCCTACGAGCAGTACTTC
TRBD1	TRBV15	few	TRBJ2-7	CATRRDRGESYEQYF	TGTGCCACCAGACGGGACAGGGGAGAATCCTACGAGCAGTACTTC
NA	TRBV7-2	NA	TRBJ1-5	CASSADRGNQPQHF	TGTGCCAGCAGCGCCGACAGAGGCAATCAGCCCCAGCATTTT
NA	TRBV7-9	few	TRBJ1-5	CASSSTRPGMGNQPQHF	TGTGCCAGCAGCTCAACTCGGCCAGGGATGGGAAATCAGCCCCAGCATTTT